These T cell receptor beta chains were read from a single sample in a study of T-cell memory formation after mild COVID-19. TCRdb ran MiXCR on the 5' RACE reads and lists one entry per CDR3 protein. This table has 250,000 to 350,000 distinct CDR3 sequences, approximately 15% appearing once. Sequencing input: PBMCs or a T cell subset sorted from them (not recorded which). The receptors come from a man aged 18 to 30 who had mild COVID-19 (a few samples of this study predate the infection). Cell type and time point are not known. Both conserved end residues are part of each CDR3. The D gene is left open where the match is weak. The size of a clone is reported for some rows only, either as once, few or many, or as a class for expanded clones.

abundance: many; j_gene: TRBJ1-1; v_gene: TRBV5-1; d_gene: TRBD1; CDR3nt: TGCGCCAGCAGCTTTTTGACAGGGGAGGGCACTGAAGCTTTCTTT; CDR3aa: CASSFLTGEGTEAFF
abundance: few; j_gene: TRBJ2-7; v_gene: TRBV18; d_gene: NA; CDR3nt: TGTGCCAGCTCACCGGGACGGACCTACGAGCAGTACTTC; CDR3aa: CASSPGRTYEQYF
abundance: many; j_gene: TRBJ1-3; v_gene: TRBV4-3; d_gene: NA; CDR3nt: TGCGCCAGCAGCCAAGATGGGGCGGATGGAAACACCATATATTTT; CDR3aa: CASSQDGADGNTIYF
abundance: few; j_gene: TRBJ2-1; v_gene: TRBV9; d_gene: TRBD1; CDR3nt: TGTGCCAGCAGCTTCGATACCGGGACAGGGGGCAATGAGCAGTTCTTC; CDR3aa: CASSFDTGTGGNEQFF
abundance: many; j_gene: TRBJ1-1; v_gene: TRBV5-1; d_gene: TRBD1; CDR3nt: TGCGCCAGCAGCCCAGGACAGGGGAGCACTGAAGCTTTCTTT; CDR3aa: CASSPGQGSTEAFF
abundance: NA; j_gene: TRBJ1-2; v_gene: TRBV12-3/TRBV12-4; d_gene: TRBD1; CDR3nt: TGTGCCAGCAGTTCCCCAGAGGGGGCCCTCTATGGCTACACCTTC; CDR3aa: CASSSPEGALYGYTF
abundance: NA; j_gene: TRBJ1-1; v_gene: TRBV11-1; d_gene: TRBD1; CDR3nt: TGTGCCATCGCCCAGGACAGGACGAACACTGAAGCTTTCTTT; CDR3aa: CAIAQDRTNTEAFF
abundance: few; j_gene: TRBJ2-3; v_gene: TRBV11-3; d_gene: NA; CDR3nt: TGTGCCAGCAGCTTAGGCCATCAAACTAGCACAGATACGCAGTATTTT; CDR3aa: CASSLGHQTSTDTQYF
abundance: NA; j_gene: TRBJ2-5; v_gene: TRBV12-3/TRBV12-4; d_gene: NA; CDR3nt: TGTGCCAGCAGTTTGATGACCCGAGAGACCCAGTACTTC; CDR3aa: CASSLMTRETQYF
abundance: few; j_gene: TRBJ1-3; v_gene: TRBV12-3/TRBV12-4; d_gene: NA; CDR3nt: TGTGCCAGCAGTTTAGATCAGACCGGCTCTGGAAACACCATATATTTT; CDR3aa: CASSLDQTGSGNTIYF
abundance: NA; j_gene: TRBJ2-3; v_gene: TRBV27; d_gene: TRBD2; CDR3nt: TGTGCCAGCAGTTTAGAAGGAACTAGCGGGGGTTGGCATACGCAGTATTTT; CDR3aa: CASSLEGTSGGWHTQYF
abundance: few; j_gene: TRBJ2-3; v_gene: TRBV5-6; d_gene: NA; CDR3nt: TGTGCCAGCAGCTTGTGGGGAAGGTTTAACACAGATACGCAGTATTTT; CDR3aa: CASSLWGRFNTDTQYF
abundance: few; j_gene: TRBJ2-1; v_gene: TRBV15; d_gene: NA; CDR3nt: TGTGCCACCAGCTCGCGGGACCCCTCGGTGGGTGAGCAGTTCTTC; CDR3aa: CATSSRDPSVGEQFF
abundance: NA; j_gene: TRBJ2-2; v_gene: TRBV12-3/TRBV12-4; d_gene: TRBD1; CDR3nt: TGTGCCAGCAGAACCGGGACAGGGATGAACACCGGGGAGCTGTTTTTT; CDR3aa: CASRTGTGMNTGELFF
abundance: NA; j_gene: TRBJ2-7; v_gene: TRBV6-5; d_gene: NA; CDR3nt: TGTGCCAGCAGTATAGGGTTGGGCCCCTACGAGCAGTACTTC; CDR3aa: CASSIGLGPYEQYF
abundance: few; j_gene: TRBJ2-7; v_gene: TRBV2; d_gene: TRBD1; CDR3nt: TGTGCCAGCAGAGGGACAGGGACCTACGAGCAGTACTTC; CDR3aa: CASRGTGTYEQYF
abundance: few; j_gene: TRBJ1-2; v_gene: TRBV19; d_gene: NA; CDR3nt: TGTGCCAGTAGTAACGGGAACTATGGCTACACCTTC; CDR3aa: CASSNGNYGYTF